These 19 T cell receptor beta chains came from one sample sequenced in a study of T cell responses to AZD1222 COVID-19 vaccine. The data were produced by immunoSEQ multiplex PCR, yet TCRdb's version contains in-frame clones alone and is incomplete. Of some 150,000 clones in the sample, 92% were seen once. The sequencing used peripheral blood, collected on day 0 of AZD1222 vaccination. All receptors come from an adult in good health.

This clone was counted once. The chain recombines TRBV5-4 with TRBJ2-3; D might be TRBD2 (5 bases). The CDR3 is 13 residues long. CDR1 and CDR2 from the germline V gene are SGHNT and YYREEE (reference sequence). V gave up 4 bases and J gave up 6 bases, with 12 bases separating them. CDR3 sequence (DNA): TGTGCCAGCAGCCCCCCGGGGTTGGATACGCAGTATTTT. Residues: CASSPPGLDTQYF.

The V call is TRBV7-6, the J call TRBJ2-1; 9 bases fit TRBD2. Per the germline V gene, CDR1 is SGHVS and CDR2 is FNYEAQ. The CDR3 is made up of 16 amino acids. Trimming at V came to 4 bases and at J to 7 bases, leaving 11 bases not matched to a gene. The DNA for the CDR3 is TGTGCCAGCAGCTCGAGACTAGCGGATACTAAAAATGAGCAGTTCTTC. The encoded protein is CASSSRLADTKNEQFF.

This rearrangement joins TRBV6-5 to TRBJ2-5, with 9 bases matching TRBD1. This CDR3 region has 14 residues. CDR1 and CDR2 (germline): MNHEY, SVGAGI. V shed 7 bases and J 5 bases; nucleotides not matched to a gene: 8. The CDR3 spells CASKGTGLGETQYF. CDR3 nucleotides: TGTGCCAGCAAAGGGACAGGGTTGGGGGAGACCCAGTACTTC.

The chain employs TRBV7-9 and TRBJ1-1; D gene uncertain. The CDR3 covers 12 residues. Between the trimmed V and J ends, which lost 1 base and 11 bases, there was a span of 11 bases. Per the germline V gene, CDR1 is SEHNR and CDR2 is FQNEAQ (reference sequence). The CDR3 sequence: CASSLDGFAAFF. For the CDR3, the DNA is TGTGCCAGCAGCTTAGATGGTTTCGCGGCTTTCTTT.

This chain links TRBV2 with TRBJ2-7; maybe TRBD1 (7 bases). In germline, CDR1 is SNHLY, CDR2 FYNNEI. The CDR3 totals 12 residues. V lost 7 bases and J lost 4, with 11 bases in between. The CDR3 nucleotides are TGTGCCAGCAAGCCAGGGGGGTACGAGCAGTACTTC. Translating gives CASKPGGYEQYF.

The chain uses TRBV5-1 and TRBJ1-3; tentatively, D is TRBD1 (5 bases). V shed 2 bases and J shed 4 bases, with 7 bases lying between them. The CDR3 loop spans 13 amino acids. Looked up from germline, CDR1 is SGHRS and CDR2 is YFSETQ. In DNA, the CDR3 is TGCGCCAGCAGCTTTTACAGGGGAAACACCATATATTTT. It yields the protein CASSFYRGNTIYF. Looking up the rest from reference TRBV5-1 and TRBJ1-3 gives the full variable domain: KAGVTQTPRYLIKTRGQQVTLSCSPISGHRSVSWYQQTPGQGLQFLFEYFSETQRNKGNFPGRFSGRQFSNSRSEMNVSTLELGDSALYLCASSFYRGNTIYFGEGSWLTVV.

The gene calls are TRBV30 and TRBJ1-1; no definite D call. This CDR3 is built from 13 residues. Germline V lookup: CDR1 GTSNPN, CDR2 SVGIG (reference sequence). The ends were cut back, 2 bases at V and 8 bases at J, with 15 bases in the middle. The CDR3 reads CAWSPAGRSEAFF. The CDR3 nucleotides are TGTGCCTGGAGTCCGGCCGGACGCTCCGAAGCTTTCTTT.

This clone has a handful of counts. The chain couples TRBV10-3 to TRBJ2-1; D assignment may be TRBD1 or TRBD2 (5 bases each). This CDR3 is 16 amino acids long. The germline V and J ends were trimmed by 2 bases and 2 bases, with 13 bases remaining between them. The germline V gene encodes CDR1 ENHRY and CDR2 SYGVKD. CDR3 DNA sequence: TGTGCCATCAGTGAGGTGAGGGGCTCAACCTACAATGAGCAGTTCTTC. Residues: CAISEVRGSTYNEQFF.

The gene calls are TRBV6-2 or TRBV6-3 and TRBJ2-1; possibly TRBD2 for D (6 bases). In germline, CDR1 is MNHEY, CDR2 SVGEGT. V dropped 3 bases and J dropped 9 bases, with 12 bases sitting between them. This CDR3 has 13 amino acids. The CDR3 loop reads CASSYGRDFEQFF. CDR3 nucleotide sequence: TGTGCCAGCAGTTATGGGCGGGATTTTGAGCAGTTCTTC.

This clone was seen a single time. V and J are TRBV11-2 and TRBJ2-7, with 7 bases identical to TRBD1. V lost 6 bases to trimming and J lost 2 bases; unmatched junction nucleotides: 7. From germline, CDR1 is SGHAT and CDR2 FQNNGV. This CDR3 is built from 14 residues. CDR3 nucleotide sequence: TGTGCCAGCAGGTGGGACAGACGAACCTACGAGCAGTACTTC. This encodes CASRWDRRTYEQYF. The full variable domain, completed using reference TRBV11-2 and TRBJ2-7, is EAGVAQSPRYKIIEKRQSVAFWCNPISGHATLYWYQQILGQGPKLLIQFQNNGVVDDSQLPKDRFSAERLKGVDSTLKIQPAKLEDSAVYLCASRWDRRTYEQYFGPGTRLTVT.

The chain employs TRBV4-3 and TRBJ1-1; unclear D gene. The length of the CDR3 is 14 residues. V was trimmed by 1 base and J by 0 bases, leaving 6 bases between them. CDR1 and CDR2 from the germline V gene are LGHNA and YSLEER. CDR3: CASSQGRVNTEAFF. CDR3 sequence (DNA): TGCGCCAGCAGCCAAGGACGAGTGAACACTGAAGCTTTCTTT.

The V gene is TRBV28, the J gene TRBJ2-1; 8 positions agree with TRBD2. The CDR3 is 16 amino acids. The germline V gene has CDR1 MDHEN and CDR2 SYDVKM. The J segment lost 8 bases and the V segment lost 7 bases, leaving 16 bases of the junction unmatched. DNA for the CDR3: TGTGCCAGCAAAGGGTCTGGAGCGGGAGAAGGCGATGAGCAGTTCTTC. It is translated as CASKGSGAGEGDEQFF.

The gene calls are TRBV7-9 and TRBJ2-7, with 9 bases identical to TRBD1. The CDR3 spans 15 residues. Germline V gene data show CDR1 as SEHNR and CDR2 as FQNEAQ (reference sequence). Trimming took 0 bases from V and 5 from J; bases not matched to a gene: 5. For the CDR3, the DNA is TGTGCCAGCAGCTTAGCGGGACAGGGTTCTCACGAGCAGTACTTC. Amino acid sequence: CASSLAGQGSHEQYF.

The V and J genes are TRBV7-9 and TRBJ2-4; D assignment may be TRBD1 or TRBD2 (5 bases each). Looked up from germline, CDR1 is SEHNR and CDR2 is FQNEAQ (reference sequence). V lost 4 bases to trimming and J lost 0 bases, with 10 bases between them. This CDR3 contains 15 residues. CDR3 nucleotide sequence: TGTGCCAGCAGCTCCGGGGACCTAGCCAAAAACATTCAGTACTTC. Translating gives CASSSGDLAKNIQYF.

This clone came up once. The chain recombines TRBV29-1 with TRBJ2-7, with 10 bases identical to TRBD1. Germline trimming cut 6 bases from V and 6 bases from J; bases unmatched to any gene: 2. CDR1 is SQVTM and CDR2 is ANQGSEA in the germline V gene. There are 11 residues in the CDR3. CDR3 amino acids: CSVGDRGEQYF. CDR3 bases: TGCAGCGTAGGGGACAGGGGCGAGCAGTACTTC.

The chain carries TRBV7-2 and TRBJ2-1; no clear D. Looked up from germline, CDR1 is SGHTA and CDR2 is FQGNSA. This CDR3 spans 11 amino acids. V lost 4 bases, J lost 10 bases, and 8 bases lay in between. The CDR3 is CASSSASEQFF. The CDR3 DNA reads TGTGCCAGCAGCTCGGCCTCGGAGCAGTTCTTC.

The V gene is TRBV23-1, the J gene TRBJ1-6, with D perhaps matching TRBD1 (5 bases). TRBV23-1 is an open reading frame whose function is uncertain. The length of the CDR3 is 15 residues. The ends were cut back, 8 bases at V and 7 bases at J, with 18 bases in the middle. The CDR3 loop is CASPAGRQRNSPLHF. The CDR3 bases are TGCGCCAGCCCAGCAGGGAGACAGCGGAATTCACCCCTCCACTTT.

This chain joins TRBV5-1 and TRBJ2-1; a possible D gene is TRBD2 (6 bases). The CDR3 has 12 residues. The V end lost 5 bases, the J end lost 8 bases, and 11 bases lay between the germline ends. CDR1 is SGHRS, CDR2 YFSETQ, per germline. As DNA, the CDR3 is TGCGCCAGCAGACGGGACTCCGATGAGCAGTTCTTC. Its protein product is CASRRDSDEQFF.

The chain couples TRBV5-1 to TRBJ1-4, with D perhaps TRBD1 (5 bases). Trimming removed 1 base at V and 7 bases at J, with 11 bases between. This CDR3 is built from 14 residues. The germline V gene encodes CDR1 SGHRS and CDR2 YFSETQ. The CDR3 region has the DNA TGCGCCAGCAGCTTGCGAGGGGCAGGTGAAAAACTGTTTTTT. Protein sequence: CASSLRGAGEKLFF.